The present TCR beta chain was sequenced within a study of PD-L1 blockade in urothelial cancer. Study background: Timepoints chosen for blood analysis were 3 weeks (second dose) and 6 weeks after treatment start. Specimens of blood held a median count of roughly 150,000 T cells.

As to this clone: Its antigen is as yet unknown.

Regarding the study as a whole: For durable-benefit patients, tumor-associated blood clones expanded more at 3 weeks.

Repertoires were generated with immunoSEQ multiplex PCR, while TCRdb's copy carries only in-frame clones and drops some. The sample lists more than 85,000 clones, approximately 91% seen once, with about 0.92% in the top ten. CDR3 size: 15 residues. V was clipped by 2 bases and J by 0 bases; unmatched bases: 2. Germline V CDR1 and CDR2: MNHNY, SVGAGI (reference sequence). Pretreatment and on-treatment blood mononuclear cell samples were taken, totaling between 1 and 8 time points per patient. This specimen was PBMCs, taken around atezolizumab (anti-PD-L1) treatment. The origin of this receptor is an elderly woman with urothelial cancer. This rearrangement joins TRBV6-6 to TRBJ2-3; 7 bases are a match to TRBD1. The CDR3 reads CASSYEGASTDTQYF. DNA for the CDR3: TGTGCCAGCAGTTACGAGGGGGCTAGCACAGATACGCAGTATTTT.